This TCR beta chain was captured by sequencing in a study of T cell responses to AZD1222 COVID-19 vaccine. Background on the study: Pooling was applied to second doses at about 4 or about 12 weeks. Study observations and caveats: A mostly white British donor set with more females was recruited, and clonal diversity was possibly underestimated. Epitopes outside B.1.351 and B.1.1.7 mutated regions reportedly drew nearly half of spike TCRs. CD4 TCRs linked to vaccination spanned spike, dominating at 160-218 and 743-854.

There are 17 residues in the CDR3. Germline V gene sequence: CDR1 SGHDT, CDR2 YYEEEE. V dropped 4 bases and J dropped 8; count of bases not matched to a gene: 17. Here immunoSEQ multiplex PCR was the method, and the copy in TCRdb shows in-frame clones only, minus some. The repertoire has about 110,000 clones, about 88% of them found once; the top ten carry over 1.5%. About this clone: Its antigen is still unknown.

Sequenced here: peripheral blood, sampled on day 0 of AZD1222 vaccination. This chain joins TRBV5-6 and TRBJ2-3; TRBD1 aligns across 9 bases. This TCR was sampled from an adult in good health. CDR3 in amino acids: CASSKPPGQGPEGTQYF. In DNA form, the CDR3 reads TGTGCCAGCAGCAAACCACCGGGACAGGGCCCCGAGGGTACGCAGTATTTT.